This TCR beta chain stems from a study of T cell responses to AZD1222 COVID-19 vaccine. Study-level results: The study found vaccine-associated CD4 TCRs spanning spike, dominant at 160-218 and 743-854. Per reports, nearly half of all spike-specific TCRs target regions that are unmutated in variants. White British people made up most donors, females outnumbered males, and clonal diversity was possibly underestimated.

About this clone itself: Its antigen remains unknown.

Using immunoSEQ multiplex PCR, the repertoire was profiled, and TCRdb retains in-frame clones only, with some absent. Of 180,000 or so clones in the sample, about 90% were seen once. After removal of 0 bases from V and 0 bases from J, the junction contained 10 bases not matched to a gene. The CDR3 loop spans 18 amino acids. The germline gives CDR1 SGDLS, CDR2 YYNGEE. The gene calls are TRBV9 and TRBJ2-3; 7 bases fit TRBD1. The input for sequencing was peripheral blood, taken 28 days after the second AZD1222 dose. The TCR originated in an adult who received the AZD1222 COVID-19 vaccine. The CDR3 DNA sequence: TGTGCCAGCAGCGTAGCTACGGGGACAGCCGCTAGCACAGATACGCAGTATTTT. This translates into CASSVATGTAASTDTQYF.